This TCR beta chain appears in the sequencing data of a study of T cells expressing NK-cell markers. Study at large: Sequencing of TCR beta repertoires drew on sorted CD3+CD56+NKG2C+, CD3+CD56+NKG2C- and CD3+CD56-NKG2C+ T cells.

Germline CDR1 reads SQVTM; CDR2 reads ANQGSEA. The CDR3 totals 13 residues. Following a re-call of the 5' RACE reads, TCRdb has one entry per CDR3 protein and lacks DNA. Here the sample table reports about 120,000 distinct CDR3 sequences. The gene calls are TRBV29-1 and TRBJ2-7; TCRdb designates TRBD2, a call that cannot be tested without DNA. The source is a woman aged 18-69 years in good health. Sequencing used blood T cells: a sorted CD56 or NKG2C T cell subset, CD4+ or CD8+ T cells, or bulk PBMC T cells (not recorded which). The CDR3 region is CSVEREYPYEQYF.